This T cell receptor beta chain was obtained from a study of OX40 agonist ivuxolimab in advanced cancers. Regarding the study as a whole: CD8+ T cells (on average) carried more expanded clones than CD4+ T cells.

The germline V gene has CDR1 SGHRS and CDR2 YFSETQ. Trimming cost V 4 bases and J 1 base; bases outside gene matches: 3. There are 15 residues in the CDR3. The method was immunoSEQ multiplex PCR; TCRdb's version includes in-frame clones alone and lacks a portion of them. Of approximately 60,000 clones listed, 92% are singletons. On this clone itself: The antigen is not known.

The chain recombines TRBV5-1 with TRBJ2-5; 11 nucleotides align to TRBD2. Source: CD4+ or CD8+ T cells sorted from blood, taken in a trial of the OX40 agonist ivuxolimab. This clonotype was obtained from an adult with an advanced solid tumor such as melanoma, head and neck, liver or kidney cancer. The CDR3 protein is CASSPGTSGQETQYF. The CDR3 nucleotides read TGCGCCAGCAGCCCGGGGACTAGCGGCCAAGAGACCCAGTACTTC.